The 5 T cell receptor beta chains presented below share a single source sample, sequenced in a study of control samples from healthy donors and cancer patients. Profiling relied on immunoSEQ multiplex PCR, and the TCRdb table lists in-frame clones only, not all of them. The repertoire consists of under 150,000 clones, with approximately 89% occurring once and the leading ten covering around 6.9%. Sample: PBMCs. The receptors shown here come from a man in his fifties with head and neck cancer.

J is TRBJ1-4 and V is TRBV7-9; possibly TRBD1 for D (5 bases). Germline V gives CDR1 SEHNR, CDR2 FQNEAQ (reference sequence). This CDR3 is built from 16 residues. Trimming stripped 4 bases from V and 5 bases from J, with 17 bases between. The CDR3 nucleotides are TGTGCCAGCAGCTCCCTAGACAGATTTACGAATGAAAAACTGTTTTTT. This gives the protein CASSSLDRFTNEKLFF.

This clone was seen just once. J is TRBJ1-1 and V is TRBV11-1; TRBD1 matches at 8 bases. CDR1 SGHAT and CDR2 FQDESV come from the germline V gene (reference sequence). With 4 bases clipped from V and 1 base from J, the junction kept 5 bases outside the gene matches. The CDR3 has 15 amino acids. CDR3 coding DNA: TGTGCCAGCAGCTACCAGGGGGCCGAGAACACTGAAGCTTTCTTT. Amino acid sequence: CASSYQGAENTEAFF.

This clone was counted a single time. The chain uses TRBV18 and TRBJ2-7, with D uncertain. The V end was cut by 3 bases, the J end by 0 bases, with 12 bases between. The germline gives CDR1 KGHSH, CDR2 LQKENI. This CDR3 region has 15 residues. CDR3 protein: CASSPAPAASYEQYF. The CDR3 DNA is TGTGCCAGCTCACCGGCTCCTGCGGCCTCCTACGAGCAGTACTTC. The full variable domain, in which reference TRBV18 and TRBJ2-7 provide the parts outside the CDR3, is NAGVMQNPRHLVRRRGQEARLRCSPMKGHSHVYWYRQLPEEGLKFMVYLQKENIIDESGMPKERFSAEFPKEGPSILRIQQVVRGDSAAYFCASSPAPAASYEQYFGPGTRLTVT.

CDR3 sequence reads: CASRRGSGDQETQYF. For the CDR3, the DNA is TGCGCCAGCAGAAGAGGTAGCGGGGATCAAGAGACCCAGTACTTC. The chain is built from TRBV5-1 and TRBJ2-5; 8 positions match TRBD2. The CDR3 has 15 amino acids. CDR1 and CDR2 (germline): SGHRS, YFSETQ. V trimming: 5 bases; J trimming: 2 bases; junction bases outside the gene matches: 8.

This rearrangement joins TRBV24-1 to TRBJ2-1; D uncertain. The CDR3 runs to 15 residues. Germline lookup yields CDR1 KGHDR and CDR2 SFDVKD. Trimming stripped 3 bases from V and 8 bases from J, with 16 bases between. CDR3 nucleotide sequence: TGTGCCACCAGTGATCCGACCTCTAGTTTCTATGAGCAGTTCTTC. Its translation: CATSDPTSSFYEQFF.